These 6 T cell receptor beta chains share one sample of origin, sequenced in a study of blood T cells in healthy people across ages. The authors ran a second PCR of about 6 to 11 cycles using a sample-barcoded 5' primer and a J-beta primer mix. Via MiXCR, TCRdb re-called the 5' RACE reads, giving one row per CDR3 protein. The sample holds around 1.1 million distinct CDR3 sequences, about two fifths seen once. Sequenced material: blood. Receptors originate from a man younger than 35 in good health.

V and J are TRBV12-3 or TRBV12-4 and TRBJ1-2, with D possibly TRBD1 on 5 matching bases. V lost 1 base, J lost 3 bases, and 15 bases lay in between. The CDR3 has 16 amino acids. The CDR3 sequence: CASSLEIGREDYGYTF. CDR3 coding DNA: TGTGCCAGCAGTTTAGAAATAGGCAGGGAGGACTATGGCTACACCTTC.

The chain has TRBV7-8 and TRBJ2-1, with 7 positions matching TRBD1. The junction had 5 bases not matched to a gene; V was cut back by 3 bases and J by 15 bases. The CDR3 covers 11 residues. The germline V gene encodes CDR1 SGHVS and CDR2 FQNEAQ. The CDR3 protein is CASSLSTGRFF. The CDR3 DNA reads TGTGCCAGCAGCTTGTCGACAGGGAGGTTCTTC.

A few counts support this clonotype. The chain is built from TRBV6-6 and TRBJ2-4, with D possibly matching TRBD2 (6 bases). The V gene's germline CDR1 is MNHNY and CDR2 SVGAGI (reference sequence). This CDR3 is 15 amino acids long. V was shortened by 7 bases and J by 6 bases, with 19 bases between the two germline ends. The CDR3 protein is CASTGYGEEGNIQYF. As DNA, the CDR3 is TGTGCCAGCACGGGCTATGGGGAGGAGGGAAACATTCAGTACTTC.

The V call is TRBV4-3, the J call TRBJ1-1; D is unclear. Germline assignment: CDR1 LGHNA and CDR2 YSLEER. Between the trimmed V and J ends, which lost 0 bases and 6 bases, there was a span of 14 bases. The CDR3 totals 15 residues. The CDR3 spells CASSQDEVSFAEAFF. For the CDR3, the DNA is TGCGCCAGCAGCCAAGATGAGGTTTCGTTTGCTGAAGCTTTCTTT.

Details on this clonotype: It may be a read error: a sequence one base away is much more abundant. The genes are TRBV10-3 and TRBJ1-2; D not resolved. CDR1 is ENHRY, CDR2 SYGVKD, per germline. V was pared by 4 bases and J by 5 bases, with 11 bases between. CDR3 length: 13 residues. CDR3 coding DNA: TGTGCCATCAGTGTGCCCAACGGGTATGGCTACACCTTC. It specifies CAISVPNGYGYTF.

This clonotype was seen a few times. This chain connects TRBV4-3 to TRBJ2-2; D not resolved. Germline V gives CDR1 LGHNA, CDR2 YSLEER. V lost 4 bases, J lost 7 bases, and 10 bases lay in between. CDR3 size: 13 residues. The DNA of the CDR3 is TGCGCCAGCAGCCCTAAGTGGGGCGGGGAGCTGTTTTTT. Its translation: CASSPKWGGELFF.